This is a list of T cell receptor beta chains from one sample in a study of neoadjuvant anti-PD-1 for oral cavity cancer. Method: immunoSEQ multiplex PCR; TCRdb's copy keeps in-frame clones and lacks some. The sample contains 13,000 to 15,000 clones, 71% of which appear only once. The source was PBMCs, collected before nivolumab (anti-PD-1) treatment. All receptors derive from a person aged 40-85 years with oral cavity squamous cell carcinoma. CDR3s include the opening cysteine and the closing phenylalanine or tryptophan.

v_call cdr3_aa
TRBV7-8 CASSPRVQETQYF
TRBV7-3 CASSPHSGANVLTF
TRBV7-3 CASSSGTGDYEQYF
TRBV27 CASRPGLLYNEQFF
TRBV19 CASIEREGFRQFF
TRBV29-1 CSAQETGYGYTF
TRBV5-1 CASSLSGGNSDTQYF
TRBV9 CASRDRRDGYTF
TRBV2 CASRKEVLSGANVLTF
TRBV5-5 CASSPRRFTGTYEQYF
TRBV7-9 CASSRRQPNTEAFF
TRBV7-8 CASSLDRENQPQHF
TRBV11-2 CASSLGIDSTYEQYF
TRBV5-6 CASSQLRGGPSTDTQYF
TRBV5-6 CASSRSGAKETQYF
TRBV4-1 CASSQGEAPNEKLFF
TRBV7-3 CASSFGPSGSADTQYF
TRBV5-1 CASSLGQDNSPLHF
TRBV4-2 CASSPRGPEGYGYTF
TRBV14 CASSHLDQAPYNEQFF
TRBV7-2 CASSYDRGSFHF
TRBV2 CASSEGGLLAKNIQYF
TRBV15 CATSSTWDFREKLFF
TRBV5-5 CASSPRASNQPQHF
TRBV5-4 CASSWGQGNTGELFF
TRBV11-2 CASSLKPGHTARGQYF
TRBV5-1 CASSLGGALDQYF
TRBV2 CASRDRTGAGETQYF
TRBV7-3 CASSPGRNEQFF
TRBV5-1 CASSASDRGSYEQYF
TRBV29-1 CSVVSGQGAGEQYF
TRBV29-1 CSVMRGLVETQYF
TRBV27 CARGPGQYF
TRBV2 CASAIGYEQYF
TRBV30 CAWSPLDRGHSQPQHF
TRBV5-1 CASRTGVGYEQYF
TRBV19 CASTPDRSSNYGYTF
TRBV9 CASSAIIQGGPNYGYTF
TRBV6-1 CASSPGTASSYEQYF
TRBV11-2 CASSLARTGLGNTIYF
TRBV6-1 CASSPSRGMNQPQHF
TRBV4-1 CASSQERQGDYGYTF
TRBV9 CASSVGPDSPLHF
TRBV25-1 CASSDFGAASTEAFF
TRBV2 CASIRERGGGGYTF
TRBV5-1 CASSLIYSEQFF
TRBV5-6 CASSLRTGLGEKLFF